This TCR beta chain was observed in a study of blood T cell repertoires in COVID-19. Across the study: Specimens from acute and convalescent COVID-19 originated in the United States, Italy and Spain. PBMCs, B-cell-depleted T cells, or T cells were the source of the cDNA or gDNA that made up the material.

The V gene's germline CDR1 is SQVTM and CDR2 ANQGSEA. The CDR3 totals 12 residues. V shed 7 bases, J shed 8 bases, and the junction held 6 bases outside the gene matches. Only in-frame clones appear in the TCRdb table, and some are missing; sequencing was by immunoSEQ multiplex PCR. The sample contains 250,000 or so clones, 70% to 90% of which appear only once. The sequenced material came from PBMCs or T cells enriched from blood (not recorded which). The clonotype comes from a woman aged 50 to 65 who had been exposed to COVID-19. The chain combines TRBV29-1 with TRBJ2-1; 9 positions match TRBD1. The CDR3 DNA reads as TGCAGCGCCTTGACAGGGGGTTATGAGCAGTTCTTC. Its translation is CSALTGGYEQFF.